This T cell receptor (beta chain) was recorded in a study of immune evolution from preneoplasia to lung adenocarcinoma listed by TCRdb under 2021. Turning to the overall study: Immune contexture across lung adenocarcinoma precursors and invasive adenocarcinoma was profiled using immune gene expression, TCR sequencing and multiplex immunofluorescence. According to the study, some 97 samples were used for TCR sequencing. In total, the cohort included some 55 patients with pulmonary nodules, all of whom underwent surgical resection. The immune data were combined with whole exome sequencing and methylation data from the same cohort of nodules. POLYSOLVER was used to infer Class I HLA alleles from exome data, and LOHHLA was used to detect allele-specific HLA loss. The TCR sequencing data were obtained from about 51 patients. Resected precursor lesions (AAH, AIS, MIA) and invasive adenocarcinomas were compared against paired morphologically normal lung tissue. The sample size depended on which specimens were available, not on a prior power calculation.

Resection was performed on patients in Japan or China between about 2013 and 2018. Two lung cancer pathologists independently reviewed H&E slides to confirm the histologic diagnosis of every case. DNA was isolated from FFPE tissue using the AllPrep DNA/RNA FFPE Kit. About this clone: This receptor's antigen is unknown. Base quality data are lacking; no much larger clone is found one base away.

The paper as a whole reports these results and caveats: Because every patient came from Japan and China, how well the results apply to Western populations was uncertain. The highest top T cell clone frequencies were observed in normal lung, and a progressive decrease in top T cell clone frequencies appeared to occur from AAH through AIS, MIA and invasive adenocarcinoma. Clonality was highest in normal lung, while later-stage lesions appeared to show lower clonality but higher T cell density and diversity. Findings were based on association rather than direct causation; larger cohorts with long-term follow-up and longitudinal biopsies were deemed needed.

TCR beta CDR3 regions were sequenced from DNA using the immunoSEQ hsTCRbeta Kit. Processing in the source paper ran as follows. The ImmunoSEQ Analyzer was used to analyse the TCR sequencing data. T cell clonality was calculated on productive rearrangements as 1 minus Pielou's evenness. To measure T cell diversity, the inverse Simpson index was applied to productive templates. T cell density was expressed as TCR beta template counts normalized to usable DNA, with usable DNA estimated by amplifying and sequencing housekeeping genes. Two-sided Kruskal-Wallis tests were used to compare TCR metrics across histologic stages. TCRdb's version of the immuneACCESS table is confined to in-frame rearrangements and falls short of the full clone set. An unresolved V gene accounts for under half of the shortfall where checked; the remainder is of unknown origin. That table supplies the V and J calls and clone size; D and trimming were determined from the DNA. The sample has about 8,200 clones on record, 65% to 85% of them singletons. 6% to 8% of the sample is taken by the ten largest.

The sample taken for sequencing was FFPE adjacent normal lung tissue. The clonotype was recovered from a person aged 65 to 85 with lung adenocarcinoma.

The bases are TGTGCCAGCAGCGGGGGACTAGCGGGGAGCTACGAGCAGTACTTC. Its product reads: CASSGGLAGSYEQYF. The rearrangement joined TRBV5-4 to TRBJ2-7; 13 bases in between match TRBD2. Compared with germline, V lacks 4 bases and J lacks 3 bases; bases without a gene match: 4. Looking up the germline V gene (reference sequence) yields CDR1 SGHNT and CDR2 YYREEE. The CDR3, cysteine through phenylalanine, is 15 amino acids long. Only the CDR3 DNA is retained, 45 bases long and in frame from the first base.